These 5 T cell receptor beta chains were sequenced from one sample in a study of blood T cell repertoires in COVID-19. The assay was immunoSEQ multiplex PCR, and TCRdb's table has in-frame clones only and misses some. The data hold a few hundred thousand clones, with around nine tenths observed a single time. The sample consisted of peripheral blood. All receptors derive from a man aged 40-50 years who had recovered from COVID-19.

The chain uses TRBV5-1 and TRBJ2-1; maybe TRBD1 (6 bases). CDR1 is SGHRS, CDR2 YFSETQ, per germline. V shed 0 bases and J shed 4 bases, with 11 bases lying between them. The CDR3 loop spans 15 amino acids. The CDR3 region is CASSLEQGLYNEQFF. CDR3 DNA: TGCGCCAGCAGCTTGGAACAGGGCCTATACAATGAGCAGTTCTTC. Based on the CDR3 plus reference TRBV5-1 and TRBJ2-1, the full variable domain is KAGVTQTPRYLIKTRGQQVTLSCSPISGHRSVSWYQQTPGQGLQFLFEYFSETQRNKGNFPGRFSGRQFSNSRSEMNVSTLELGDSALYLCASSLEQGLYNEQFFGPGTRLTVL.

The chain combines TRBV14 with TRBJ1-2, with TRBD1 matching 7 bases. The germline gives CDR1 SGHDN, CDR2 FVKESK. Trimming took 1 base from V and 2 from J; bases not matched to a gene: 4. The CDR3 is made up of 15 amino acids. CDR3 nucleotides: TGTGCCAGCAGCCAAGTTAAGGGGGCGAACTATGGCTACACCTTC. It specifies CASSQVKGANYGYTF.

The chain joins TRBV3-1 (or the pseudogene TRBV3-2) to TRBJ1-1; 7 nucleotides match TRBD1. The germline V gene has CDR1 LGHDT and CDR2 YNNKEL (reference sequence). The CDR3 extends over 14 amino acids. Trimming at V came to 5 bases and at J to 5 bases, leaving 8 bases not matched to a gene. CDR3: CASSSTGMGTEAFF. The CDR3 nucleotides are TGTGCCAGCAGCTCGACAGGGATGGGGACTGAAGCTTTCTTT.

The gene calls are TRBV15 and TRBJ2-7; no definite D call. Germline values: CDR1 LNHNV, CDR2 YYDKDF (reference sequence). This CDR3 is built from 12 residues. V shed 3 bases and J shed 3 bases, with 6 bases lying between them. CDR3 residues: CATSRANYEQYF. The CDR3 nucleotides read TGTGCCACCAGCAGGGCCAACTACGAGCAGTACTTC.

The rearrangement uses TRBV7-9 and TRBJ2-3; D not resolved. The germline gives CDR1 SEHNR, CDR2 FQNEAQ (reference sequence). There are 14 residues in the CDR3. V shed 0 bases and J shed 6 bases, with 10 bases lying between them. CDR3 coding DNA: TGTGCCAGCAGCTTAGCCCTAGGTGGGGATACGCAGTATTTT. This codes for CASSLALGGDTQYF.